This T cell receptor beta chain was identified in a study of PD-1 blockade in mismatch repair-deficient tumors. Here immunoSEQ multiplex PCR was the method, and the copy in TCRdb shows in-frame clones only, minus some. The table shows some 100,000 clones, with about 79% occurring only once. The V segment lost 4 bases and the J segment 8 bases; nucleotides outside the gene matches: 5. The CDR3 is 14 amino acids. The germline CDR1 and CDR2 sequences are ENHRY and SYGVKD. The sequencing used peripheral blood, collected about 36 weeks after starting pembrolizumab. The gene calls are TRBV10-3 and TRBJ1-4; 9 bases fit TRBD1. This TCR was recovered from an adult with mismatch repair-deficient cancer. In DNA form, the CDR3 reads TGTGCCATCAGTGCCGACAGGGGGGAAGAAAAACTGTTTTTT. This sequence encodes CAISADRGEEKLFF.